The 10 T cell receptor beta chains below all came from one sample that was sequenced in a study of cytomegalovirus exposure and HLA in healthy donors. Profiling relied on immunoSEQ multiplex PCR, and the TCRdb table lists in-frame clones only, not all of them. The repertoire has about 130,000 clones, about 91% of them found once; the top ten carry 9%. The sample consisted of PBMCs. These receptors were collected from a woman aged 18-35 years in good health and CMV-seropositive.

V and J are TRBV5-1 and TRBJ1-2; 8 bases map to TRBD1. The germline V gene encodes CDR1 SGHRS and CDR2 YFSETQ. The ends lost 2 bases at V and 6 bases at J; junction bases unmatched: 12. CDR3 size: 16 residues. Here the CDR3 reads CASSFSRQGYFDGYTF. The CDR3 coding sequence is TGCGCCAGCAGCTTTTCGAGACAGGGGTATTTCGATGGCTACACCTTC.

The chain uses TRBV10-2 and TRBJ1-1; 7 nucleotides match TRBD1. V shed 3 bases and J 5 bases; nucleotides not matched to a gene: 12. CDR1 is WSHSY and CDR2 is SAAADI in the germline V gene. The CDR3 contains 16 residues. This CDR3 is CASSDPPDRARTEAFF. The CDR3 DNA reads TGCGCCAGCAGTGACCCTCCAGACAGGGCTAGGACTGAAGCTTTCTTT.

The chain has TRBV5-4 and TRBJ1-3, with 9 bases aligning to TRBD1. Per the germline V gene, CDR1 is SGHNT and CDR2 is YYREEE (reference sequence). Trimming took 4 bases from V and 0 from J; bases not matched to a gene: 8. The CDR3 loop spans 17 amino acids. The CDR3 DNA sequence: TGTGCCAGCAGCCGGGGGGGGACAGGGCTCTCTGGAAACACCATATATTTT. This encodes CASSRGGTGLSGNTIYF.

The rearrangement uses TRBV5-1 and TRBJ1-2; 8 bases are shared with TRBD1. The length of the CDR3 is 16 residues. CDR1 and CDR2 from the germline V gene are SGHRS and YFSETQ. The J segment lost 8 bases and the V segment lost 0 bases, leaving 12 bases of the junction unmatched. CDR3 sequence (DNA): TGCGCCAGCAGCTTGGATCCAGGGGGCGTGCGTCAGGGCTACACCTTC. Residues: CASSLDPGGVRQGYTF. The variable domain in full, completed from reference TRBV5-1 and TRBJ1-2, reads KAGVTQTPRYLIKTRGQQVTLSCSPISGHRSVSWYQQTPGQGLQFLFEYFSETQRNKGNFPGRFSGRQFSNSRSEMNVSTLELGDSALYLCASSLDPGGVRQGYTFGSGTRLTVV.

The genes are TRBV30 and TRBJ1-4; 7 bases are shared with TRBD1. The J segment lost 2 bases and the V segment lost 5 bases, leaving 14 bases of the junction unmatched. Germline V gene sequence: CDR1 GTSNPN, CDR2 SVGIG (reference sequence). The CDR3 covers 17 residues. CDR3 in DNA: TGTGCCTGGTTGGATGGACTCAGGGGGTTCACTAATGAAAAACTGTTTTTT. Translated: CAWLDGLRGFTNEKLFF.

CDR3 sequence (DNA): TGTGCCAGTAGTATCGACAGAGGCGCTGAAGCTTTCTTT. Its translation: CASSIDRGAEAFF. V is TRBV19 and J is TRBJ1-1; D possibly corresponds to TRBD1 (5 bases). The CDR3 runs 13 residues. The V gene's germline CDR1 is LNHDA and CDR2 SQIVND (reference sequence). Deletions cut 3 bases from V and 6 bases from J, with 11 bases between.

The rearrangement links TRBV5-4 to TRBJ2-4; TRBD1 aligns across 9 bases. Unmatched junction bases numbered 5, after V lost 3 bases and J lost 1 base. The CDR3 has 16 residues. CDR1 and CDR2 from the germline V gene are SGHNT and YYREEE (reference sequence). The DNA for the CDR3 is TGTGCCAGCAGCTCGCGGGACAGGGTGGCCAAAAACATTCAGTACTTC. Encoded protein: CASSSRDRVAKNIQYF. The whole variable domain, remainder taken from reference TRBV5-4 and TRBJ2-4, is ETGVTQSPTHLIKTRGQQVTLRCSSQSGHNTVSWYQQALGQGPQFIFQYYREEENGRGNFPPRFSGLQFPNYSSELNVNALELDDSALYLCASSSRDRVAKNIQYFGAGTRLSVL.

V is TRBV4-3 and J is TRBJ2-7; D is possibly TRBD2 (5 bases). CDR3 length equals 18 residues. The germline V and J ends were trimmed by 0 bases and 2 bases, with 20 bases remaining between them. The V gene's germline CDR1 is LGHNA and CDR2 YSLEER. Written as DNA, the CDR3 is TGCGCCAGCAGCCAAGAAAGTAGTATCGGAGCGGACCCCTACGAGCAGTACTTC. Encoded protein: CASSQESSIGADPYEQYF.

This clone is a singleton in its sample. The chain joins TRBV6-5 to TRBJ1-1; TRBD1 aligns across 8 bases. Germline V lookup: CDR1 MNHEY, CDR2 SVGAGI. With 6 bases clipped from V and 6 bases from J, the junction kept 6 bases outside the gene matches. The CDR3 is 13 residues long. CDR3 loop: CASSFQGASEAFF. The CDR3 DNA reads as TGTGCCAGCAGCTTCCAGGGGGCTTCTGAAGCTTTCTTT.

V usage is TRBV5-1 and J usage is TRBJ1-2; unclear D gene. V was cut by 2 bases and J by 6 bases, with 14 bases left in between. This CDR3 has 14 amino acids. Germline CDR1 and CDR2: SGHRS and YFSETQ. CDR3 sequence: CASSFDSGKNGYTF. The CDR3 nucleotides are TGCGCCAGCAGCTTTGACTCGGGGAAGAATGGCTACACCTTC. Full variable domain (missing parts from reference TRBV5-1 and TRBJ1-2): KAGVTQTPRYLIKTRGQQVTLSCSPISGHRSVSWYQQTPGQGLQFLFEYFSETQRNKGNFPGRFSGRQFSNSRSEMNVSTLELGDSALYLCASSFDSGKNGYTFGSGTRLTVV.